The rows below give T cell receptor beta chains drawn from one sample of a study of CD8 T cells in Susac syndrome. From the immunoSEQ multiplex PCR reads, TCRdb called clonotypes with MiXCR, one entry per CDR3 protein. The sample has 210,000 or so distinct CDR3 sequences; about 94% are singletons. The sample taken for sequencing was CD4+ T cells from PBMCs. These TCRs come from a human donor with Susac syndrome. The conserved cysteine and the conserved F or W are not part of the CDR3 here. The D gene is left open where the match is weak.

D	V	CDR3
.	TRBV3-1	ASSQGVAQHPF
.	TRBV20-1	SARDPRGGASTDTQY
TRBD1	TRBV3-1	ASSPNRGEGTEAF
.	TRBV3-1	ASSQDSGDSTQY
.	TRBV14	ASSPSPGLGRLEAF
.	TRBV29-1	SVMTSANEKLF
.	TRBV20-1	SVRRNTEAF
.	TRBV28	ATWTSYEQY
.	TRBV5-1	ASSSPMEGYT
TRBD1	TRBV2	ASRTGVNSPLH
.	TRBV7-9	ASSWRRAGSAYNEQF
TRBD1	TRBV6-2/TRBV6-3	ASRAQGTTSTDTQY
TRBD2	TRBV30	AWSGTSGGDSGANVLT
TRBD1	TRBV29-1	SVAYRGNTEAF
.	TRBV11-2	ASSLVIGSGETQY
.	TRBV30	AWSVRRGLYQETQY
TRBD1	TRBV14	ASSQDITGGKAF
.	TRBV6-6	ASGGYTDTQY
TRBD1	TRBV12-3/TRBV12-4	ASSRYTGGRANEKLF
.	TRBV20-1	SATSRGRDTQY
TRBD1	TRBV11-2	ASSSRTGTVGEQF
TRBD2	TRBV28	ASSYGLAGQETQY
TRBD1	TRBV30	AWSVGKTGGHVLT
.	TRBV4-3	ASSQEATDYNEQF
.	TRBV12-3/TRBV12-4	ASRRTELNYGYT
TRBD2	TRBV5-4	ASSLSSGGRTDTQY
.	TRBV30	AWRGGHYLMNGYT
.	TRBV6-1	ASSETGWQPQH
.	TRBV24-1	ATSDLLTDTQY
.	TRBV30	AWSSGTKAEKLF
.	TRBV28	ASSFTGESYEQY
.	TRBV7-2	ASSPGDYEQY
TRBD2	TRBV7-2	ASSLALTSGGNEQF
.	TRBV5-4	ASSLVGGNLTDTQY
TRBD2	TRBV20-1	SARSGGADLDTQY
.	TRBV19	ASSATYRVSNQPQH
TRBD2	TRBV27	ASSSTGDYGNTDTQY
.	TRBV30	AWSVASANQPQH
TRBD2	TRBV4-2	ASSQDDGRADTQY
.	TRBV9	ASSVAGGNTGELF
.	TRBV20-1	SASRGMNTEAF
.	TRBV9	ASSARVGTDTQY
.	TRBV12-3/TRBV12-4	ASSSRTLGQETQY
.	TRBV28	ATLPRGVGPLH
.	TRBV5-1	ASSLDQVASTDTQY
.	TRBV2	ASSEADRNYGYT
.	TRBV15	ATSREAVSYEQY